This TCR beta chain was identified during a study of T cell responses to AZD1222 COVID-19 vaccine. Whole-study findings and limits: Recipients of AZD1222 seropositive at baseline numbered only five or six. White British donors predominated, females outnumbered males, and clonal diversity was possibly underestimated. As reported, nearly half of all spike-specific TCRs target variant regions that are unmutated. Repertoires were obtained solely post-peak T cell response.

Points on this clone: Its antigen is still unknown.

Sequencing used immunoSEQ multiplex PCR; TCRdb keeps in-frame clones, though not all of them. This table has 110,000 to 150,000 clones, around 93% appearing once. The material sequenced was peripheral blood, taken on day 0 of AZD1222 vaccination. This TCR was recovered from an adult in good health.

CDR3 coding DNA: TGTGCCAGCAGCTTGAAAGCCCGGGCAGTGTACAATGAGCAGTTCTTC. Translated, it gives CASSLKARAVYNEQFF. This sequence joins TRBV5-6 and TRBJ2-1; D uncertain. The CDR3 is 16 amino acids. Trimming cost V 1 base and J 4 bases, with 15 bases left between them. Germline CDR1 is SGHDT and CDR2 is YYEEEE.